The 13 T cell receptor beta chains reported below all come from one sample, sequenced in a study of response to subunit inactivated influenza vaccine. TCRdb used MiXCR to reprocess the RT-PCR reads, holding one entry per CDR3 protein. This table holds over 800,000 distinct CDR3 sequences, about 20% found once. Sequences were derived from PBMCs from blood, sampled 5 days after vaccination. The receptors shown here come from a man over 45 who received an inactivated influenza vaccine.

This rearrangement joins TRBV28 to TRBJ2-5; tentatively, D is TRBD2 (6 bases). The length of the CDR3 is 15 residues. Trimming stripped 4 bases from V and 9 bases from J, with 21 bases between. Germline CDR1 and CDR2: MDHEN and SYDVKM. The DNA of the CDR3 is TGTGCCAGCAGTTCCCCAGGTGCGGGAATCTTAGCCCAGTACTTC. Translating it yields CASSSPGAGILAQYF. The full variable domain, rest sourced from reference TRBV28 and TRBJ2-5, is DVKVTQSSRYLVKRTGEKVFLECVQDMDHENMFWYRQDPGLGLRLIYFSYDVKMKEKGDIPEGYSVSREKKERFSLILESASTNQTSMYLCASSSPGAGILAQYFGPGTRLLVL.

This clonotype has just a few counts. The chain joins TRBV12-3 or TRBV12-4 to TRBJ2-2; D is unresolved. The ends were cut back, 6 bases at V and 3 bases at J, with 11 bases in the middle. This CDR3 is built from 14 residues. CDR3 sequence reads: CASSTRRDTGELFF. DNA for the CDR3: TGTGCCAGCAGCACACGCCGCGACACCGGGGAGCTGTTTTTT.

This clonotype has just a few counts. CDR3 sequence reads: CASSLSDRETQYF. CDR3 nucleotides: TGTGCCAGCAGCTTAAGCGACCGGGAGACCCAGTACTTC. The rearrangement links TRBV7-9 to TRBJ2-5; the D is unclear. Trimming shortened V by 2 bases and J by 5 bases, and 9 bases separated the two germline ends. The germline V gene encodes CDR1 SEHNR and CDR2 FQNEAQ (reference sequence). The CDR3 is 13 residues long. Complete variable domain (other parts from reference TRBV7-9 and TRBJ2-5): DTGVSQNPRHKITKRGQNVTFRCDPISEHNRLYWYRQTLGQGPEFLTYFQNEAQLEKSRLLSDRFSAERPKGSFSTLEIQRTEQGDSAMYLCASSLSDRETQYFGPGTRLLVL.

This clonotype came up a few times. The rearrangement uses TRBV20-1 and TRBJ1-5; TRBD1 matches at 8 bases. Germline CDR1 DFQATT, CDR2 SNEGSKA (reference sequence). The CDR3 totals 13 residues. V was clipped by 4 bases and J by 3 bases; unmatched bases: 2. As DNA, the CDR3 is TGCAGTGCTATCCAGGGGGCCAATCAGCCCCAGCATTTT. It encodes CSAIQGANQPQHF.

This clonotype was detected only a few times. The chain is built from TRBV5-1 and TRBJ1-4; 8 bases align to TRBD1. The CDR3 runs 15 residues. Per the germline V gene, CDR1 is SGHRS and CDR2 is YFSETQ. V trimming: 4 bases; J trimming: 7 bases; junction bases outside the gene matches: 9. CDR3 nucleotides: TGCGCCAGCAGCGGCCAGGGGGCAGGGGTTGAAAAACTGTTTTTT. As protein: CASSGQGAGVEKLFF.

This clonotype was detected only a few times. This rearrangement joins TRBV12-3 or TRBV12-4 to TRBJ1-1, with unresolved D. CDR3 length: 15 residues. The ends were cut back, 3 bases at V and 0 bases at J, with 11 bases in the middle. The CDR3 nucleotides are TGTGCCAGCAGTTTTAGTCGCGGGCTGAACACTGAAGCTTTCTTT. This sequence encodes CASSFSRGLNTEAFF.

The rearrangement uses TRBV4-3 and TRBJ1-6; D unresolved. From germline, CDR1 is LGHNA and CDR2 YSLEER. This CDR3 region has 14 residues. Trimming removed 4 bases from V and 5 bases from J, with 9 bases in between. The CDR3 spells CASSPSTNNSPLHF. The DNA for the CDR3 is TGCGCCAGCAGCCCGTCCACGAATAATTCACCCCTCCACTTT.

V usage is TRBV20-1 and J usage is TRBJ2-7; a weak D match, TRBD1 (6 bases). V was trimmed by 7 bases and J by 5 bases, leaving 15 bases between them. From germline, CDR1 is DFQATT and CDR2 SNEGSKA (reference sequence). The CDR3 is 12 amino acids. CDR3 residues: CSVYSPGDEQYF. The DNA for the CDR3 is TGCAGTGTTTATTCACCAGGGGACGAGCAGTACTTC.

A remark on this clonotype: At one end, the junction sequence differs from germline, possibly due to a read error. This chain connects TRBV4-3 to TRBJ2-1; D uncertain. The CDR3 loop spans 13 amino acids. Germline V gene sequence: CDR1 LGHNA, CDR2 YSLEER. The CDR3 spells CASSQFPYIEQFF. The CDR3, as DNA: TGCGCCAGCAGCCAATTCCCTTACATTGAGCAGTTCTTC.

The CDR3 DNA follows: TGTGCCAGCAGCTTAGTTTCCCCGAACACTGAAGCTTTCTTT. Translated: CASSLVSPNTEAFF. The chain uses TRBV7-9 and TRBJ1-1; D not certain. The CDR3 has 14 amino acids. V was trimmed by 1 base and J by 1 base, leaving 7 bases between them. CDR1 is SEHNR and CDR2 is FQNEAQ in the germline V gene (reference sequence).

This clonotype showed up just a few times. The chain couples TRBV6-2 or TRBV6-3 to TRBJ2-5; no firm D call. Between the trimmed V and J ends, which lost 2 bases and 5 bases, there was a span of 12 bases. Per the germline V gene, CDR1 is MNHEY and CDR2 is SVGEGT. The CDR3 is made up of 14 amino acids. The CDR3 here is CASSYAGIRETQYF. CDR3 DNA: TGTGCCAGCAGTTACGCTGGCATCCGGGAGACCCAGTACTTC.

The chain has TRBV6-1 and TRBJ2-1; D is possibly TRBD2 (5 bases). The CDR3 has 15 amino acids. Germline assignment: CDR1 MNHNS and CDR2 SASEGT. The V end was cut by 6 bases, the J end by 9 bases, with 21 bases between. The CDR3 sequence is CASSPTRSGPIEQFF. The CDR3 nucleotides are TGTGCCAGCAGCCCTACTAGGAGTGGTCCCATTGAGCAGTTCTTC.

A few counts support this clonotype. The chain joins TRBV20-1 to TRBJ2-3; D perhaps matches TRBD1 (5 bases). Trimming took off 6 bases at V and 6 bases at J, with 13 bases between the two ends. The CDR3 is 12 amino acids. The germline CDR1 and CDR2 sequences are DFQATT and SNEGSKA (reference sequence). CDR3 loop: CSARQRPDTQYF. CDR3 in DNA: TGCAGTGCCAGACAGAGACCTGATACGCAGTATTTT.